Listed below are T cell receptor beta chains from one sample, sequenced in a study of CD8 T cells in ankylosing spondylitis. Via MiXCR, TCRdb re-called the 5' RACE reads, giving one row per CDR3 protein. Among under 200,000 distinct CDR3 sequences, around 8.9% were seen once, and the ten largest hold about 16%. Source material: blood, either unsorted or a sorted T cell fraction (not recorded which). The receptors shown here come from a female donor with ankylosing spondylitis or in good health (not recorded which). Both conserved end residues are trimmed from each CDR3. Fields, in order: CDR3 protein, D gene, V gene. The D gene is left open where the match is weak.

CDR3aa: ASSQDSNTIY; d_gene: .; v_gene: TRBV4-2
CDR3aa: ASSQGTSGGQPQH; d_gene: .; v_gene: TRBV4-3
CDR3aa: ASSEGPGLTGMETQY; d_gene: .; v_gene: TRBV10-1
CDR3aa: ASSSRDWHNEQF; d_gene: .; v_gene: TRBV7-6
CDR3aa: ASSEGTDPEAF; d_gene: TRBD1; v_gene: TRBV5-1
CDR3aa: ASSIGTPGEQF; d_gene: .; v_gene: TRBV19
CDR3aa: ASSLNDNSPLH; d_gene: .; v_gene: TRBV4-3
CDR3aa: ASSLRGQGSSEQF; d_gene: TRBD1; v_gene: TRBV28
CDR3aa: ASSGTGDLEQY; d_gene: TRBD1; v_gene: TRBV9
CDR3aa: ASSSRDSNQPQH; d_gene: .; v_gene: TRBV7-9
CDR3aa: ASSPTGASSHEQY; d_gene: .; v_gene: TRBV27
CDR3aa: ASSEAYSYNEQF; d_gene: .; v_gene: TRBV2
CDR3aa: ASSYRGQGGMNTEAF; d_gene: TRBD1; v_gene: TRBV6-5
CDR3aa: ASSESGSHFVEAF; d_gene: .; v_gene: TRBV25-1
CDR3aa: ASSLGVRAGSTEAF; d_gene: .; v_gene: TRBV27
CDR3aa: ASRAVRGGHQPQH; d_gene: TRBD1; v_gene: TRBV28
CDR3aa: ASSYQIAKGGTDTQY; d_gene: .; v_gene: TRBV6-2/TRBV6-3
CDR3aa: ASSQERGAPLSEQY; d_gene: .; v_gene: TRBV4-1
CDR3aa: ASSEDGPRDTQY; d_gene: .; v_gene: TRBV10-1
CDR3aa: ASRDVDKMNTEAF; d_gene: .; v_gene: TRBV28
CDR3aa: ASGLMGPGEADTQY; d_gene: .; v_gene: TRBV12-5
CDR3aa: SPNRGGDTEAF; d_gene: .; v_gene: TRBV20-1
CDR3aa: ASSLKETQY; d_gene: .; v_gene: TRBV28
CDR3aa: ASSVQGDPTRNTIY; d_gene: TRBD1; v_gene: TRBV7-9
CDR3aa: ASRRSTTGLNTEAF; d_gene: .; v_gene: TRBV21-1
CDR3aa: ASSLLAGEGNEQF; d_gene: TRBD2; v_gene: TRBV11-2
CDR3aa: ASSLVPRYGYT; d_gene: .; v_gene: TRBV12-3/TRBV12-4
CDR3aa: ASSLDRSYEQY; d_gene: .; v_gene: TRBV5-1
CDR3aa: ASSFIGGGVGEQY; d_gene: .; v_gene: TRBV5-6
CDR3aa: ASSQGTGETQY; d_gene: TRBD1; v_gene: TRBV4-3
CDR3aa: ASSASGRSLTDTQY; d_gene: TRBD2; v_gene: TRBV7-3
CDR3aa: SARGNAGTGPDEQY; d_gene: TRBD1; v_gene: TRBV20-1
CDR3aa: ASESEAF; d_gene: .; v_gene: TRBV27
CDR3aa: ASSLTSGSSDTQY; d_gene: TRBD2; v_gene: TRBV7-2
CDR3aa: ASSPTAGVGNEQF; d_gene: TRBD2; v_gene: TRBV28
CDR3aa: ASSQLAATYEQY; d_gene: .; v_gene: TRBV14
CDR3aa: AWAGGGVNYGYT; d_gene: .; v_gene: TRBV30
CDR3aa: ASSHPTGGSYNEQF; d_gene: TRBD1; v_gene: TRBV4-3
CDR3aa: ASSLGTLTNEQF; d_gene: .; v_gene: TRBV27
CDR3aa: ASSLTSGSLDTQY; d_gene: TRBD2; v_gene: TRBV28
CDR3aa: ASSGGGTTGELF; d_gene: .; v_gene: TRBV10-2
CDR3aa: ASSKTRTCTDTQY; d_gene: .; v_gene: TRBV21-1
CDR3aa: ASSQAPLSGGSLYEQY; d_gene: TRBD2; v_gene: TRBV4-3
CDR3aa: ASSAGGGYGYT; d_gene: TRBD1; v_gene: TRBV5-6
CDR3aa: ASSPVGLAGGLSDFTDTQY; d_gene: TRBD2; v_gene: TRBV5-1
CDR3aa: ASSKSPKREPGNEQF; d_gene: .; v_gene: TRBV21-1
CDR3aa: ASSTRTGAREKLF; d_gene: TRBD1; v_gene: TRBV11-2
CDR3aa: SPERAVSEELF; d_gene: .; v_gene: TRBV20-1
CDR3aa: ASSPTPRQGESYEQY; d_gene: TRBD1; v_gene: TRBV9
CDR3aa: ASSHTTPVGQGTFGANVLT; d_gene: TRBD1; v_gene: TRBV9
CDR3aa: ASPFGGELF; d_gene: .; v_gene: TRBV7-9
CDR3aa: SARGTNGTKAF; d_gene: .; v_gene: TRBV20-1
CDR3aa: ASSPTGSPDTQY; d_gene: .; v_gene: TRBV5-1
CDR3aa: ASSLEGLEAF; d_gene: .; v_gene: TRBV7-9